The 22 T cell receptor beta chains in this list originate from one sample, sequenced in a study of blood T cell repertoires in COVID-19. The method was immunoSEQ multiplex PCR; TCRdb's version includes in-frame clones alone and lacks a portion of them. The sample shows about 150,000 clones, over 60% of them seen only once. Material for sequencing was peripheral blood. Source of these receptors: a man older than 75 with acute or convalescent COVID-19.

V and J are TRBV5-1 and TRBJ2-1, with D perhaps TRBD2 (6 bases). The ends were cut back, 4 bases at V and 4 bases at J, with 15 bases in the middle. CDR3 size: 15 residues. Germline-derived CDR1 and CDR2 are SGHRS and YFSETQ. The CDR3 spells CASSREGGGYNEQFF. CDR3 sequence (DNA): TGCGCCAGCAGCCGCGAGGGAGGTGGGTACAATGAGCAGTTCTTC.

The J gene is TRBJ2-7, the V gene TRBV18; TRBD1 agrees at 9 bases. Looked up from germline, CDR1 is KGHSH and CDR2 is LQKENI. V gave up 5 bases and J gave up 3 bases; unmatched junction bases: 5. There are 14 residues in the CDR3. The DNA of the CDR3 is TGTGCCAGCTCAACCCGACAGGGGGTCTACGAGCAGTACGTC. It is translated as CASSTRQGVYEQYV.

V gene TRBV19 combines with J gene TRBJ2-6; TRBD1 is a possible D gene (5 bases). The CDR3 totals 17 residues. Looked up from germline, CDR1 is LNHDA and CDR2 is SQIVND (reference sequence). V gave up 2 bases and J gave up 0 bases, with 11 bases separating them. The CDR3: CASSITSTVSGANVLTF. The DNA for the CDR3 is TGTGCCAGTAGTATAACCTCGACAGTCTCTGGGGCCAACGTCCTGACTTTC.

The chain has TRBV7-3 and TRBJ1-1; 10 bases align to TRBD1. After removal of 5 bases from V and 5 bases from J, the junction contained 8 bases not matched to a gene. The CDR3 is 15 residues long. Germline CDR1 and CDR2: SGHTA and FQGTGA. CDR3: CASSPTDRGITEAFF. The CDR3 nucleotides are TGTGCCAGCAGCCCCACGGACAGGGGGATTACTGAAGCTTTCTTT.

This chain joins TRBV4-1 and TRBJ1-4; 7 bases map to TRBD1. Germline CDR1 and CDR2: MGHRA and YSYEKL. V trimming: 0 bases; J trimming: 8 bases; junction bases outside the gene matches: 6. This CDR3 contains 15 residues. CDR3 sequence reads: CASSQEQGGREKLFF. The CDR3, as DNA: TGCGCCAGCAGCCAAGAGCAGGGGGGTCGAGAAAAACTGTTTTTT.

This clone was seen only once. The chain couples TRBV5-1 to TRBJ1-2, with a weak D call TRBD1 (6 bases). Germline V gene sequence: CDR1 SGHRS, CDR2 YFSETQ. The CDR3 has 15 amino acids. V dropped 0 bases and J dropped 5 bases, with 14 bases sitting between them. CDR3 nucleotide sequence: TGCGCCAGCAGCTTGGACCCGGGACAACCATATGGCTACACCTTC. It translates to CASSLDPGQPYGYTF.

The chain couples TRBV4-3 to TRBJ1-1; TRBD1 aligns across 11 bases. Trimming cost V 4 bases and J 4 bases; bases outside gene matches: 5. This CDR3 contains 15 residues. From germline, CDR1 is LGHNA and CDR2 YSLEER. The CDR3 DNA reads as TGCGCCAGCAGCCTACAAGGGACAGGGGGCACTGAAGCTTTCTTT. It yields the protein CASSLQGTGGTEAFF.

This clone occurred a few times. The chain recombines TRBV24-1 with TRBJ2-1, with a weak D call TRBD2 (6 bases). The germline CDR1 and CDR2 sequences are KGHDR and SFDVKD. The CDR3 is 17 residues long. V lost 1 base, J lost 5 bases, and 17 bases lay in between. CDR3 nucleotide sequence: TGTGCCACCAGTGATTTCCAAAAGGAGGGTAACAACAATGAGCAGTTCTTC. It is translated as CATSDFQKEGNNNEQFF.

This sequence joins TRBV3-1 (or the pseudogene TRBV3-2) and TRBJ2-1, with 12 bases fitting TRBD2. CDR1 LGHDT and CDR2 YNNKEL come from the germline V gene (reference sequence). The length of the CDR3 is 15 residues. J was trimmed by 6 bases and V by 4 bases; bases with no gene match: 4. In DNA, the CDR3 is TGTGCCAGCAGCCCCCCGGGACTAGCGGGCAATGAGCAGTTCTTC. Translated: CASSPPGLAGNEQFF.

The table lists this clone with a count of one. V is TRBV3-1 (or the pseudogene TRBV3-2) and J is TRBJ2-1, with TRBD2 matching 8 bases. This CDR3 region has 15 residues. Trimming removed 0 bases from V and 4 bases from J; junction bases left unmatched: 2. Germline V gene sequence: CDR1 LGHDT, CDR2 YNNKEL (reference sequence). The CDR3 DNA sequence: TGTGCCAGCAGCCAAGATGGGACTAGTTACAATGAGCAGTTCTTC. This sequence encodes CASSQDGTSYNEQFF.

The genes are TRBV7-2 and TRBJ1-6; tentatively, D is TRBD1 (5 bases). The germline CDR1 and CDR2 sequences are SGHTA and FQGNSA. The CDR3 sequence is 14 residues long. The ends were cut back, 6 bases at V and 0 bases at J, with 6 bases in the middle. CDR3 in DNA: TGTGCCAGCAGTCAGGGCTCCTATAATTCACCCCTCCACTTT. Encoded protein: CASSQGSYNSPLHF.

The rearrangement links TRBV4-3 to TRBJ2-1; 11 bases align to TRBD2. The CDR3 consists of 17 residues. The germline V gene encodes CDR1 LGHNA and CDR2 YSLEER. V shed 0 bases and J 5 bases; nucleotides not matched to a gene: 6. The CDR3 region has the DNA TGCGCCAGCAGCCAAGACCTTCTAGCGGGGGGCCACAATGAGCAGTTCTTC. As protein: CASSQDLLAGGHNEQFF.

The J gene is TRBJ1-1, the V gene TRBV19, with D tentatively TRBD1 (5 bases). The length of the CDR3 is 14 residues. The V end was cut by 5 bases, the J end by 5 bases, with 15 bases between. Germline V CDR1 and CDR2: LNHDA, SQIVND (reference sequence). In DNA, the CDR3 is TGTGCCAGTAGTGCCCAACCAGGGCTAACTGAAGCTTTCTTT. The encoded protein is CASSAQPGLTEAFF.

The chain has TRBV5-6 and TRBJ2-5; TRBD1 is a possible D gene (6 bases). Trimming pared 0 bases from V and 7 bases from J, leaving 13 bases between. The CDR3 runs 14 residues. Germline-derived CDR1 and CDR2 are SGHDT and YYEEEE. CDR3 nucleotide sequence: TGTGCCAGCAGCTTGGCGCACAGGGTGGGGACCCAGTACTTC. Encoded protein: CASSLAHRVGTQYF.

Turning to this clone: This same CDR3 is encoded by further DNA sequences in the sample. The chain carries TRBV18 and TRBJ1-6; 9 bases align to TRBD1. Germline CDR1 reads KGHSH; CDR2 reads LQKENI. The trim removed 2 bases at V and 7 bases at J, leaving 0 bases unmatched. CDR3 length: 14 amino acids. The CDR3 protein is CASSPGQGNSPLHF. The CDR3 coding sequence is TGTGCCAGCTCACCAGGACAGGGGAATTCACCCCTCCACTTT.

This chain uses TRBV9 with TRBJ1-1; D is unresolved. Deletions cut 0 bases from V and 3 bases from J, with 12 bases between. Germline V gene lookup returns CDR1 SGDLS and CDR2 YYNGEE. This CDR3 comprises 15 residues. This CDR3 reads CASSVGYSGYTEAFF. For the CDR3, the DNA is TGTGCCAGCAGCGTAGGATACTCGGGGTACACTGAAGCTTTCTTT.

The gene calls are TRBV14 and TRBJ2-3; no clear D. CDR1 is SGHDN and CDR2 is FVKESK in the germline V gene. The CDR3 has 12 residues. The V gene lost 2 bases and the J gene lost 3 bases, with 3 bases spanning the gap. CDR3 protein: CASSQRTDTQYF. CDR3 nucleotide sequence: TGTGCCAGCAGCCAACGGACAGATACGCAGTATTTT.

This chain joins TRBV12-3 or TRBV12-4 and TRBJ2-2; perhaps TRBD1 as D (6 bases). V was clipped by 4 bases and J by 6 bases, with 9 bases between them. There are 13 residues in the CDR3. As DNA, the CDR3 is TGTGCCAGCAGTTACAGGGTTCCCGGGGAGCTGTTTTTT. The encoded protein is CASSYRVPGELFF.

The chain has TRBV3-1 (or the pseudogene TRBV3-2) and TRBJ2-7; 11 bases are a match to TRBD1. The germline CDR1 and CDR2 sequences are LGHDT and YNNKEL (reference sequence). The V gene end was trimmed by 1 base and the J gene end by 3 bases; junction bases not matched to a gene: 14. The CDR3 sequence is 19 residues long. CDR3 in DNA: TGTGCCAGCAGCCAAGGAAAAAGTAACGGGGACAGGGGGTTCTACGAGCAGTACGTC. Protein product: CASSQGKSNGDRGFYEQYV.

The gene calls are TRBV6-4 and TRBJ2-5; TRBD1 agrees at 8 bases. V lost 4 bases and J lost 5; bases outside the gene matches: 3. CDR1 and CDR2 (germline): MRHNA, SNTAGT. The CDR3 has 13 residues. CDR3 protein: CASSVTGGETQYF. Written as DNA, the CDR3 is TGTGCCAGCAGTGTCACAGGGGGGGAGACCCAGTACTTC.

The J gene is TRBJ1-6, the V gene TRBV28; D is unresolved. Germline V CDR1 and CDR2: MDHEN, SYDVKM. V was trimmed by 5 bases and J by 0 bases, leaving 8 bases between them. The CDR3 sequence is 15 residues long. The CDR3: CASSRGSSYNSPLHF. The DNA for the CDR3 is TGTGCCAGCAGTCGAGGAAGCTCCTATAATTCACCCCTCCACTTT.

This clone was found many times. V usage is TRBV15 and J usage is TRBJ1-1, with D tentatively TRBD1 (5 bases). CDR3 length: 14 amino acids. Germline lookup yields CDR1 LNHNV and CDR2 YYDKDF (reference sequence). V was trimmed by 3 bases and J by 3 bases, leaving 11 bases between them. CDR3 sequence (DNA): TGTGCCACCAGCAGGCGGGGGGGGGACACTGAAGCTTTCTTT. This encodes CATSRRGGDTEAFF.